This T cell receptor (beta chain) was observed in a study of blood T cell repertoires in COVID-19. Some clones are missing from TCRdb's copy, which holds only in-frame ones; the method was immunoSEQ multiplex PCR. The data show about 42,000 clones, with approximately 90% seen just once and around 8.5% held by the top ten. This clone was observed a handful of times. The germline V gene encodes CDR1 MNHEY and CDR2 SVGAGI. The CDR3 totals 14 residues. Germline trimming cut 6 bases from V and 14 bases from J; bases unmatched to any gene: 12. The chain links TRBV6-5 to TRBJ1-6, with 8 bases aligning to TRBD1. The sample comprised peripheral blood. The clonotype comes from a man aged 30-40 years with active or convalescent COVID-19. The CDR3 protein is CASRKQGEGDTLHF. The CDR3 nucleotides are TGTGCCAGCAGAAAACAGGGGGAGGGGGACACCCTCCACTTT.